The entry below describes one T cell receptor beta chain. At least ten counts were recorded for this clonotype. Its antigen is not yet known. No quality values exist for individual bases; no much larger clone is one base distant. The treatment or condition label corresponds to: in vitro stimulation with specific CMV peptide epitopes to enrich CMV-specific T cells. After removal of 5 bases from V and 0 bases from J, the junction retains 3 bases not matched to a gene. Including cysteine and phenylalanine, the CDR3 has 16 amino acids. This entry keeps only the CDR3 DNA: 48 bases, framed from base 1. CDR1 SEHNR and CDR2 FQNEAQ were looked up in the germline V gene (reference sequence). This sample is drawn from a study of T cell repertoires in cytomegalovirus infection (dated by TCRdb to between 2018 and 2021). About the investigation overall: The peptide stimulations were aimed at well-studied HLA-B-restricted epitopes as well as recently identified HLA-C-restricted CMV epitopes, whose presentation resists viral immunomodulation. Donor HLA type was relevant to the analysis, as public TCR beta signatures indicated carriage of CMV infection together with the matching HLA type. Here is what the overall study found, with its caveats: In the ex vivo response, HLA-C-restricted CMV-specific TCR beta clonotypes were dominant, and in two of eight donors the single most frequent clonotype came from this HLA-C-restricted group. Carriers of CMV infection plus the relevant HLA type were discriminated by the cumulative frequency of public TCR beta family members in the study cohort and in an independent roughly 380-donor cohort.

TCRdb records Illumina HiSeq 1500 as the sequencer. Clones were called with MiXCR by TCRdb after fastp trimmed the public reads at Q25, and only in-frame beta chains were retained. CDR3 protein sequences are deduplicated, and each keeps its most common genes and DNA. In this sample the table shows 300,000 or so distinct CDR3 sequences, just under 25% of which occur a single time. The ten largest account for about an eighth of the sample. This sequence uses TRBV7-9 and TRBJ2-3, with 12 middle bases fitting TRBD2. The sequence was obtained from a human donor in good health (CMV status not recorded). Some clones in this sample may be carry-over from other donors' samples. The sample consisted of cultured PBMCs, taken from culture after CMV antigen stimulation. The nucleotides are TGTGCCAGCAGCCAAGGACTAGCGGGGAGCACAGATACGCAGTATTTT. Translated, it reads CASSQGLAGSTDTQYF.